The 25 T cell receptor beta chains reported below all come from one sample, sequenced in a study of CD8 T cells in Susac syndrome. With random hexamers, reverse transcription was performed on about 0.5 to 1 ug of RNA. From the immunoSEQ multiplex PCR reads, TCRdb called clonotypes with MiXCR, one entry per CDR3 protein. The sample shows around 280,000 distinct CDR3 sequences, around 92% of them seen only once. The sample taken for sequencing was CD4+ T cells from PBMCs. These receptors were collected from a human donor with multiple sclerosis.

J is TRBJ2-3 and V is TRBV5-1; D is undetermined. V lost 4 bases to trimming and J lost 1 base, with 13 bases between them. This CDR3 spans 15 amino acids. Germline-derived CDR1 and CDR2 are SGHRS and YFSETQ. CDR3: CASSPLIPRTDTQYF. The CDR3 DNA is TGCGCCAGCAGCCCTTTGATTCCCCGCACAGATACGCAGTATTTT.

The J gene is TRBJ1-6, the V gene TRBV3-1, with a weak D call TRBD1 (5 bases). Trimming took off 3 bases at V and 10 bases at J, with 13 bases between the two ends. This CDR3 has 14 amino acids. Germline CDR1 reads LGHDT; CDR2 reads YNNKEL (reference sequence). The CDR3 DNA reads TGTGCCAGCAGCCATGGCGACAGAGGGTCACCCCTCCACTTT. Encoded protein: CASSHGDRGSPLHF.

The V gene is TRBV5-1, the J gene TRBJ2-3; 10 bases fit TRBD2. The length of the CDR3 is 15 residues. Germline V gene sequence: CDR1 SGHRS, CDR2 YFSETQ. The junction had 0 bases not matched to a gene; V was cut back by 2 bases and J by 0 bases. The CDR3 DNA reads as TGCGCCAGCAGCTTTAGCGGGGGGAGCACAGATACGCAGTATTTT. This gives the protein CASSFSGGSTDTQYF.

The chain recombines TRBV4-2 with TRBJ2-2; D is uncertain. Germline CDR1 and CDR2: LGHNA and YNFKEQ. V was clipped by 0 bases and J by 6 bases, with 8 bases between them. The CDR3 has 14 amino acids. The CDR3 DNA follows: TGTGCCAGCAGCCAAGATCAAAGTGCCGGGGAGCTGTTTTTT. Translated, it gives CASSQDQSAGELFF.

This clonotype was observed a handful of times. The chain combines TRBV18 with TRBJ2-5; D remains unclear. The CDR3 contains 12 residues. The V end was cut by 6 bases, the J end by 0 bases, with 5 bases between. CDR1 and CDR2 (germline): KGHSH, LQKENI. CDR3: CASSKYQETQYF. The CDR3 coding sequence is TGTGCCAGCTCCAAGTACCAAGAGACCCAGTACTTC.

V is TRBV12-3 or TRBV12-4 and J is TRBJ2-1, with TRBD2 as a possible D gene (5 bases). CDR3 length equals 15 residues. The ends were cut back, 8 bases at V and 1 base at J, with 15 bases in the middle. CDR3 coding DNA: TGTGCCAGCTGCTGGGCGGGCGGGTCCTACAATGAGCAGTTCTTC. Translated: CASCWAGGSYNEQFF.

The V gene is TRBV6-2 or TRBV6-3, the J gene TRBJ2-2; D gene uncertain. The V end was cut by 5 bases, the J end by 5 bases, with 6 bases between. This CDR3 region has 12 residues. CDR1 is MNHEY, CDR2 SVGEGT, per germline. DNA for the CDR3: TGTGCCAGCAGTCGTCCGACCGGGGAGCTGTTTTTT. Its translation: CASSRPTGELFF.

This chain connects TRBV20-1 to TRBJ2-1, with TRBD2 matching 11 bases. The length of the CDR3 is 14 residues. From germline, CDR1 is DFQATT and CDR2 SNEGSKA (reference sequence). After removal of 3 bases from V and 9 bases from J, the junction contained 7 bases not matched to a gene. CDR3 amino acids: CSARHSSGRLEQFF. The DNA for the CDR3 is TGCAGTGCTAGGCATTCTAGCGGGAGGCTTGAGCAGTTCTTC.

This rearrangement joins TRBV29-1 to TRBJ1-2, with D uncertain. Germline loops: CDR1 SQVTM, CDR2 ANQGSEA. V was cut by 0 bases and J by 3 bases, with 8 bases left in between. The CDR3 contains 13 residues. CDR3 sequence: CSVEDPAHYGYTF. In DNA form, the CDR3 reads TGCAGCGTTGAAGATCCGGCACACTATGGCTACACCTTC.

This chain connects TRBV6-1 to TRBJ2-1; TRBD2 agrees at 8 bases. The CDR3 spans 15 residues. V was pared by 8 bases and J by 5 bases, with 11 bases of the junction left unmatched. CDR1 is MNHNS and CDR2 is SASEGT in the germline V gene. Here the CDR3 reads CASRIGAGGHNEQFF. The CDR3 DNA sequence: TGTGCCAGCCGGATAGGGGCGGGGGGACACAATGAGCAGTTCTTC.

In nucleotides, the CDR3 is TGTGCCAGCAGCTTAGCCCGGGGGGCGAACTATGGCTACACCTTC. This gives the protein CASSLARGANYGYTF. The rearrangement uses TRBV7-9 and TRBJ1-2; a weak D match, TRBD1 (6 bases). The V gene's germline CDR1 is SEHNR and CDR2 FQNEAQ (reference sequence). The CDR3 runs 15 residues. The V end was cut by 0 bases, the J end by 2 bases, with 10 bases between.

The rearrangement uses TRBV7-9 and TRBJ2-7; D gene unclear. From germline, CDR1 is SEHNR and CDR2 FQNEAQ (reference sequence). The V gene lost 3 bases and the J gene lost 7 bases, with 10 bases spanning the gap. The CDR3 sequence is 12 residues long. CDR3 DNA: TGTGCCAGCAGCTTCCCTAGTGGGGAGCAGTACTTC. Its protein product is CASSFPSGEQYF.

The V gene is TRBV2, the J gene TRBJ2-1; TRBD1 might be the D (7 bases). The CDR3 extends over 15 amino acids. V was pared by 4 bases and J by 4 bases, with 14 bases between. The germline V gene has CDR1 SNHLY and CDR2 FYNNEI. The CDR3 bases are TGTGCCAGCAGTGTAGTCAGGGGGACTTACAATGAGCAGTTCTTC. Its translation is CASSVVRGTYNEQFF.

The CDR3 DNA reads TGTGCCAGCAGCCCAGGCTCCGGCGGAAGCACAGATACGCAGTATTTT. Protein: CASSPGSGGSTDTQYF. This chain joins TRBV11-2 and TRBJ2-3; D is undetermined. The CDR3 has 16 amino acids. Trimming took 5 bases from V and 0 from J, leaving 15 bases between them. Germline V gene lookup returns CDR1 SGHAT and CDR2 FQNNGV.

The chain joins TRBV7-6 to TRBJ2-1; unclear D gene. Germline assignment: CDR1 SGHVS and CDR2 FNYEAQ. CDR3 size: 14 residues. The germline V and J ends were trimmed by 2 bases and 4 bases, with 9 bases remaining between them. The CDR3 sequence is CASSLSGDYNEQFF. The CDR3 nucleotides read TGTGCCAGCAGCTTAAGTGGGGATTACAATGAGCAGTTCTTC.

This chain joins TRBV2 and TRBJ2-5; D is ambiguous. Germline-derived CDR1 and CDR2 are SNHLY and FYNNEI. The CDR3 is made up of 14 amino acids. V lost 2 bases, J lost 2 bases, and 9 bases lay in between. CDR3 DNA: TGTGCCAGCAGTGAAAGGCGGCAGCAAGAGACCCAGTACTTC. Amino acids: CASSERRQQETQYF.

This chain joins TRBV29-1 and TRBJ2-5; maybe TRBD1 (6 bases). Trimming took off 7 bases at V and 9 bases at J, with 24 bases between the two ends. Looked up from germline, CDR1 is SQVTM and CDR2 is ANQGSEA. The CDR3 runs to 14 residues. CDR3 sequence reads: CSADVDQGSGAQYF. In DNA, the CDR3 is TGCAGCGCTGACGTAGATCAGGGGTCCGGGGCCCAGTACTTC.

This chain joins TRBV7-6 and TRBJ1-4; 9 bases align to TRBD1. The V segment lost 5 bases and the J segment 8 bases; nucleotides outside the gene matches: 9. The CDR3 contains 15 residues. Germline V gene data show CDR1 as SGHVS and CDR2 as FNYEAQ. The CDR3 sequence is CASSHNPGQGEKLFF. CDR3 in DNA: TGTGCCAGCAGCCACAACCCCGGACAGGGGGAAAAACTGTTTTTT.

This clonotype came up once. This chain joins TRBV29-1 and TRBJ1-1, with D perhaps TRBD1 (5 bases). Germline loops: CDR1 SQVTM, CDR2 ANQGSEA. Trimming stripped 6 bases from V and 0 bases from J, with 17 bases between. The CDR3 extends over 15 amino acids. The CDR3 spells CSVSSRAPMNTEAFF. The CDR3 DNA sequence: TGCAGCGTGTCATCCAGGGCTCCTATGAACACTGAAGCTTTCTTT.

The chain couples TRBV7-2 to TRBJ2-2; no definite D call. The CDR3 contains 16 residues. Germline V gene lookup returns CDR1 SGHTA and CDR2 FQGNSA. Trimming removed 3 bases at V and 0 bases at J, with 11 bases between. The CDR3 bases are TGTGCCAGCAGCTTTGTTCTTGTCTCGAACACCGGGGAGCTGTTTTTT. This gives the protein CASSFVLVSNTGELFF.

This sequence joins TRBV19 and TRBJ2-3; D is undetermined. This CDR3 spans 14 amino acids. V was trimmed by 6 bases and J by 3 bases, leaving 13 bases between them. Germline V gene data show CDR1 as LNHDA and CDR2 as SQIVND (reference sequence). The chain's CDR3 is CASSSGRRTDTQYF. CDR3 coding DNA: TGTGCCAGTAGCTCCGGCCGGCGAACAGATACGCAGTATTTT.

V usage is TRBV7-9 and J usage is TRBJ2-3, with D maybe TRBD2 (5 bases). CDR3 size: 18 residues. Germline-derived CDR1 and CDR2 are SEHNR and FQNEAQ (reference sequence). The germline V and J ends were trimmed by 5 bases and 1 base, with 22 bases remaining between them. The DNA of the CDR3 is TGTGCCAGCAGCCTACTAAATAACCTAGCATCCCGCACAGATACGCAGTATTTT. Amino acid sequence: CASSLLNNLASRTDTQYF.

V and J are TRBV5-6 and TRBJ2-1, with D perhaps given as TRBD1 or TRBD2 (5 bases each). The CDR3 consists of 16 residues. Per the germline V gene, CDR1 is SGHDT and CDR2 is YYEEEE. V lost 4 bases and J 4 bases, leaving 18 bases between the germline ends. CDR3 sequence reads: CASSRPFEGPYNEQFF. Here the CDR3 DNA reads TGTGCCAGCAGCAGGCCGTTTGAGGGGCCTTACAATGAGCAGTTCTTC.

J is TRBJ2-1 and V is TRBV18, with 9 nucleotides matching TRBD1. Losses at the gene ends were 6 bases for V and 3 bases for J; bases not matched to a gene: 3. The CDR3 spans 14 residues. CDR1 and CDR2 from the germline V gene are KGHSH and LQKENI. The CDR3 is CASSRTGDYNEQFF. DNA for the CDR3: TGTGCCAGCTCGCGGACAGGGGACTACAATGAGCAGTTCTTC. The complete variable domain, with remaining parts taken from reference TRBV18 and TRBJ2-1, reads NAGVMQNPRHLVRRRGQEARLRCSPMKGHSHVYWYRQLPEEGLKFMVYLQKENIIDESGMPKERFSAEFPKEGPSILRIQQVVRGDSAAYFCASSRTGDYNEQFFGPGTRLTVL.

The chain carries TRBV11-3 and TRBJ1-6; D not resolved. The CDR3 is 15 residues long. V was shortened by 1 base and J by 6 bases, with 10 bases between the two germline ends. Germline CDR1 reads SGHNT; CDR2 reads YENEEA. DNA of the CDR3: TGTGCCAGCAGCTTAGGGATCGGTGGTAATTCACCCCTCCACTTT. As protein: CASSLGIGGNSPLHF.